This TCR beta chain derives from a study of shared clonotypes between healthy human individuals. At the level of the study: The plates for each donor numbered three CD4 naive, three CD4 memory, two CD8 naive and one CD8 memory.

All donors were healthy HIV-negative adults lacking recent acute infections or vaccinations. Sorted-subset replicate PCR reactions were performed with approximately 200 ng DNA, corresponding to 30,000 or so T cell genomes. Per the original data handling: From ImmunoSEQ came sequences covering only the junction and carrying no quality scores, so filtering differed. The table came from immunoSEQ multiplex PCR; TCRdb's copy has only in-frame clones and leaves some out. The D gene and trimming were derived from the DNA, and the V and J assignments and clone size from that table. This sample has some 1,100,000 clones, with around 82% found just once. Specimen: memory CD4+ T cells from PBMCs. Subset: CD45RA-negative fraction. The sequence was collected from a man between 18 and 29 years old in good health. Some clones in this sample may be carry-over from other donors' samples.

CDR3 in DNA: TGTGCCAGCAGCACTTGGGGACGCGGTCCCGGGGAGCTGTTTTTT. Translated, it gives CASSTWGRGPGELFF. The J gene is TRBJ2-2, the V gene TRBV11-2; tentatively, D is TRBD1 or TRBD2 (5 bases each). CDR3 size: 15 residues. CDR1 is SGHAT and CDR2 is FQNNGV in the germline V gene. Deletions cut 5 bases from V and 6 bases from J, with 16 bases between.